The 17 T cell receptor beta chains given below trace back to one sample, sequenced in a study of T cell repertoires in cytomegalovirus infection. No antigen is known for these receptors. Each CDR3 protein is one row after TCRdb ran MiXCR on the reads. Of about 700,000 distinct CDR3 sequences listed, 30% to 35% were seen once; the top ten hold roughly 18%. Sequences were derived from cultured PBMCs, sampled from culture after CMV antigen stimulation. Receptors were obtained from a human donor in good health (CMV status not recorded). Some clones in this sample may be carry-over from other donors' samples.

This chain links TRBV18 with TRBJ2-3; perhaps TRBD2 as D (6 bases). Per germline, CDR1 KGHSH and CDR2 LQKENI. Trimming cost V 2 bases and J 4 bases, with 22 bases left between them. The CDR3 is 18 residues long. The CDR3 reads CASSPDHGGADWSDTQYF. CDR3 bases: TGTGCCAGCTCACCAGATCACGGGGGTGCGGATTGGTCAGATACGCAGTATTTT. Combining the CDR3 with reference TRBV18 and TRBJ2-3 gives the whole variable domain NAGVMQNPRHLVRRRGQEARLRCSPMKGHSHVYWYRQLPEEGLKFMVYLQKENIIDESGMPKERFSAEFPKEGPSILRIQQVVRGDSAAYFCASSPDHGGADWSDTQYFGPGTRLTVL.

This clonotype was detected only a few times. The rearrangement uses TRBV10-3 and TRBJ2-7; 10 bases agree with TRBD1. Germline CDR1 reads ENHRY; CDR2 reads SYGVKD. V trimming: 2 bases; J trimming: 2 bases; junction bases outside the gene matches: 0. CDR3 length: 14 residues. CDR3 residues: CAISEGTGAYEQYF. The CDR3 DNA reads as TGTGCCATCAGTGAGGGGACAGGGGCCTACGAGCAGTACTTC.

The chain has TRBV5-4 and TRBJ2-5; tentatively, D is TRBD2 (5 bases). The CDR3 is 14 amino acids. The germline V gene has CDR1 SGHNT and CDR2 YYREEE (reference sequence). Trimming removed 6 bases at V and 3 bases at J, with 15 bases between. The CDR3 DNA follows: TGTGCCAGCAAATTGGATACGACTAAAGAGACCCAGTACTTC. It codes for CASKLDTTKETQYF.

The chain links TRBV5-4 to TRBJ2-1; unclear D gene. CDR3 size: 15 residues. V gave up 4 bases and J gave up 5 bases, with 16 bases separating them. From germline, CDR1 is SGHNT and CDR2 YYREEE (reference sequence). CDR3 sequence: CASSVYRAGDNEQFF. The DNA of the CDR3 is TGTGCCAGCAGCGTATATCGGGCTGGAGACAATGAGCAGTTCTTC.

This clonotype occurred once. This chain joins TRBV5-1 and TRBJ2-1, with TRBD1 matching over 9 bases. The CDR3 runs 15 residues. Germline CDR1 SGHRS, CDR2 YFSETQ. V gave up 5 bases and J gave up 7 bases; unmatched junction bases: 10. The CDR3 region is CASSNLGQGPNEQFF. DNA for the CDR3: TGCGCCAGCAGTAACCTGGGACAGGGACCAAATGAGCAGTTCTTC. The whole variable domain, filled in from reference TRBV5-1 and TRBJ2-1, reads KAGVTQTPRYLIKTRGQQVTLSCSPISGHRSVSWYQQTPGQGLQFLFEYFSETQRNKGNFPGRFSGRQFSNSRSEMNVSTLELGDSALYLCASSNLGQGPNEQFFGPGTRLTVL.

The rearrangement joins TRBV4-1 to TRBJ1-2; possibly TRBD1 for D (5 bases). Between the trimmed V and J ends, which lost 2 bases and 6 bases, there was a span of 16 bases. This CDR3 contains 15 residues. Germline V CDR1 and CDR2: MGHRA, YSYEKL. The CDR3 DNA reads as TGCGCCAGCAGCCAAAGGTTTGGGACGGGAGATGGCTACACCTTC. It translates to CASSQRFGTGDGYTF.

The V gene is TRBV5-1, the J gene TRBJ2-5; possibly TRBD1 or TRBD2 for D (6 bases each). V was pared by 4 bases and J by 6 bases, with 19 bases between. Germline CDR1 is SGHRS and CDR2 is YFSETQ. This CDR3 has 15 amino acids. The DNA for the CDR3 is TGCGCCAGCAGCCCTCGGGGGTCAGGGGAGAAGACCCAGTACTTC. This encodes CASSPRGSGEKTQYF.

The CDR3, as DNA: TGCGCCAGCCCGATGCACCCTCGGGTGGGACAAGACAATGAGCAGTTCTTC. Residues: CASPMHPRVGQDNEQFF. This chain connects TRBV23-1 to TRBJ2-1; D may be TRBD1 (6 bases). TRBV23-1 is noted as an ORF with a role that remains uncertain. The CDR3 is made up of 17 amino acids. Trimming removed 8 bases at V and 5 bases at J, with 25 bases between.

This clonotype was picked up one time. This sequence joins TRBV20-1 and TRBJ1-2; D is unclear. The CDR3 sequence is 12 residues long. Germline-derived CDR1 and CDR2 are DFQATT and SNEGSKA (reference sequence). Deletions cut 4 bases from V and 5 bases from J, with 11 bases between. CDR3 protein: CSATPGRYGYTF. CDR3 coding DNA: TGCAGTGCTACCCCTGGAAGATATGGCTACACCTTC.

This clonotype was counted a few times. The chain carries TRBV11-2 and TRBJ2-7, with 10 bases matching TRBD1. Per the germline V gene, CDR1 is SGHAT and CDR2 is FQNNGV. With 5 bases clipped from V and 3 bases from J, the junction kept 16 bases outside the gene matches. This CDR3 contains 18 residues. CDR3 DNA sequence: TGTGCCAGCAGCAAATGGGTCGGGGGACAGGGGACCTTCTACGAGCAGTACTTC. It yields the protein CASSKWVGGQGTFYEQYF.

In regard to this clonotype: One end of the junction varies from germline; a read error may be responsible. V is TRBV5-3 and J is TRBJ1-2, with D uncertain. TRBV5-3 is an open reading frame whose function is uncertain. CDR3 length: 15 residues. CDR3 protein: CASSLAAGIPDGYTF. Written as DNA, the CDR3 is TGTGCCAGCAGCTTGGCGGCAGGTATTCCAGATGGCTACACCTTC.

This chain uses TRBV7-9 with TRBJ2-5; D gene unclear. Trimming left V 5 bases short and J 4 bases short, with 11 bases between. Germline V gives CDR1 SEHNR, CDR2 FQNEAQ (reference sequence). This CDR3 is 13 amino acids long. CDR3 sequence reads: CASSPDSGETQYF. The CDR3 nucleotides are TGTGCCAGCAGCCCCGACTCCGGAGAGACCCAGTACTTC.

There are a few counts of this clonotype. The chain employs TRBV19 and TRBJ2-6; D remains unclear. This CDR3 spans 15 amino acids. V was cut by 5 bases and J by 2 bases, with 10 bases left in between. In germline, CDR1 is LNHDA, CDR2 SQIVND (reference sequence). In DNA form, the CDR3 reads TGTGCCAGTAGTGATTTCTCTGCTGGGGCCAACGTCCTGACTTTC. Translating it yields CASSDFSAGANVLTF.

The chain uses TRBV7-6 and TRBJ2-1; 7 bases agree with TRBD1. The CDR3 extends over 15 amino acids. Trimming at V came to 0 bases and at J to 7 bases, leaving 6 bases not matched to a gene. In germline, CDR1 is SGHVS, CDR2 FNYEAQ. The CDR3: CASSLAQGNVNEQFF. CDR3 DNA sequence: TGTGCCAGCAGCTTAGCACAGGGGAATGTAAATGAGCAGTTCTTC.

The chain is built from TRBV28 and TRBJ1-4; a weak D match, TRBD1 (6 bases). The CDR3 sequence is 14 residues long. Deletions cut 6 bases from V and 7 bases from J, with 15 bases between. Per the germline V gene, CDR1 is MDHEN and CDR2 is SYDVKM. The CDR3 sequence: CASSQTGNSEKLFF. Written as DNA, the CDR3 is TGTGCCAGCAGCCAGACAGGAAACAGTGAAAAACTGTTTTTT.

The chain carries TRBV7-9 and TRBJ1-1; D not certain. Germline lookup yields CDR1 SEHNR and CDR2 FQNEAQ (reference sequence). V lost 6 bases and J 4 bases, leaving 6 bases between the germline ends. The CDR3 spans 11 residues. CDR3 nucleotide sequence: TGTGCCAGCAGTTTTATCACTGAAGCTTTCTTT. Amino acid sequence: CASSFITEAFF.

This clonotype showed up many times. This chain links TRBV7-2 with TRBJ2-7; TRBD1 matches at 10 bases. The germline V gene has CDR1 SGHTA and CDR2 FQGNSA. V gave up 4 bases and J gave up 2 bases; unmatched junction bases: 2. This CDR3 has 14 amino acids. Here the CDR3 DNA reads TGTGCCAGCAGCTCGGACAGGGGGGCCTACGAGCAGTACTTC. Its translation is CASSSDRGAYEQYF.